Presented here are 5 T cell receptor beta chains from one specimen sequenced in a study of a mutant IDH1 vaccine in newly diagnosed glioma (dated by TCRdb to the early 2020s). The library came from the immunoSEQ multiplex PCR assay. In TCRdb, the immuneACCESS table is reduced to in-frame sequences with V and J assigned. These tables do not hold every clone; where another copy was compared, an unresolved V gene accounts for under half, and the others remain unexplained. Here the sample has more than 35,000 clones; 75% occur a single time. The biggest ten clones account for roughly 10% of the sample. The time point label, as the study defines it: week 47, end of study. Each vaccine dose, consisting of 300 ug of a 20-mer mutant IDH1 peptide in Montanide, was administered subcutaneously with topical imiquimod. What these receptors recognize is not known. Source: PBMCs, taken from a glioma patient whose treatment included an IDH1 peptide vaccine. The receptors were gathered from a man aged 40-49 years with glioma.

The rearrangement uses TRBV11-3 and TRBJ2-3, with 8 bases matching TRBD1. The CDR3 covers 15 residues. CDR1 SGHNT and CDR2 YENEEA come from the germline V gene. Trimming took 8 bases from V and 3 from J; bases not matched to a gene: 10. DNA for the CDR3: TGTGCCAGCTCGTTGGAGGGACAGGTTACAGATACGCAGTATTTT. Its translation: CASSLEGQVTDTQYF.

V and J are TRBV6-5 and TRBJ2-7; perhaps TRBD1 as D (5 bases). The length of the CDR3 is 15 residues. Germline-derived CDR1 and CDR2 are MNHEY and SVGAGI. Trimming left V 2 bases short and J 5 bases short, with 16 bases between. The DNA of the CDR3 is TGTGCCAGCAGTTACCCGGGCGCAGGGAACCACGAGCAGTACGTC. It encodes CASSYPGAGNHEQYV.

This chain uses TRBV5-6 with TRBJ1-4; no clear D gene. CDR1 is SGHDT and CDR2 is YYEEEE in the germline V gene. The CDR3 totals 14 residues. V was shortened by 2 bases and J by 8 bases, with 13 bases between the two germline ends. The CDR3 region is CASSFLRGGEKLFF. The CDR3 DNA follows: TGTGCCAGCAGCTTTCTCCGAGGAGGAGAAAAACTGTTTTTT.

V is TRBV6-5 and J is TRBJ2-1; a possible D gene is TRBD2 (5 bases). The CDR3 is 13 residues long. Per germline, CDR1 MNHEY and CDR2 SVGAGI. V lost 2 bases to trimming and J lost 3 bases, with 5 bases between them. The CDR3 sequence: CASSYRDYNEQFF. The DNA of the CDR3 is TGTGCCAGCAGTTACCGGGACTACAATGAGCAGTTCTTC.

The CDR3 DNA reads TGTGCCAGCAGCGTAGACACTCGGAACACTGAAGCTTTCTTT. It encodes CASSVDTRNTEAFF. The chain combines TRBV9 with TRBJ1-1, with D unclear. The germline gives CDR1 SGDLS, CDR2 YYNGEE. Trimming removed 0 bases from V and 1 base from J, with 7 bases in between. The CDR3 has 14 residues.